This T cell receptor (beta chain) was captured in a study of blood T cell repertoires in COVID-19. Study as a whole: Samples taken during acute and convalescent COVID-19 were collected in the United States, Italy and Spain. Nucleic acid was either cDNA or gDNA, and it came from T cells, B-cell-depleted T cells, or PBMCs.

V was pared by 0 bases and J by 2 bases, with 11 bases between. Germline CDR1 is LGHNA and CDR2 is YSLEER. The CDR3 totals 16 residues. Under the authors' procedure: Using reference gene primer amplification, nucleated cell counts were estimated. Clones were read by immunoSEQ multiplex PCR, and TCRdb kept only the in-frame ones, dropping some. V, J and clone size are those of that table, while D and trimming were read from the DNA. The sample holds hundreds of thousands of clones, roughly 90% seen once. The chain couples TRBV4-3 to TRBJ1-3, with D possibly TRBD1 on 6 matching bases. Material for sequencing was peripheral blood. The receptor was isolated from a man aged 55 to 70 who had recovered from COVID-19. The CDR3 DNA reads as TGCGCCAGCAGCCAAGATCGTCCAGGGGCTGGAAACACCATATATTTT. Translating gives CASSQDRPGAGNTIYF.